This T cell receptor (beta chain) was identified in a study of OX40 agonist ivuxolimab in advanced cancers. Sequencing was performed with immunoSEQ multiplex PCR; in TCRdb, only in-frame clones are kept and a portion is missing. This sample yields about 41,000 clones, of which roughly 86% are seen a single time; around 3.4% belongs to the top ten. V lost 4 bases, J lost 4 bases, and 11 bases lay in between. The germline gives CDR1 SGHRS, CDR2 YFSETQ. The CDR3 loop spans 14 amino acids. This clone appeared a single time. Systemic immunosuppression or a history of autoimmune disease excluded patients. Samples were taken at baseline and on day 1 of cycles 4 and 7.

The chain recombines TRBV5-1 with TRBJ1-4; the D gene is possibly TRBD1 (6 bases). This specimen consisted of CD4+ or CD8+ T cells sorted from blood, obtained in a trial of the OX40 agonist ivuxolimab. The TCR comes from an adult with an advanced solid tumor such as melanoma, head and neck, liver or kidney cancer. CDR3 sequence: CASSPTGFNEKLFF. In nucleotides, the CDR3 is TGCGCCAGCAGCCCTACAGGGTTTAATGAAAAACTGTTTTTT.